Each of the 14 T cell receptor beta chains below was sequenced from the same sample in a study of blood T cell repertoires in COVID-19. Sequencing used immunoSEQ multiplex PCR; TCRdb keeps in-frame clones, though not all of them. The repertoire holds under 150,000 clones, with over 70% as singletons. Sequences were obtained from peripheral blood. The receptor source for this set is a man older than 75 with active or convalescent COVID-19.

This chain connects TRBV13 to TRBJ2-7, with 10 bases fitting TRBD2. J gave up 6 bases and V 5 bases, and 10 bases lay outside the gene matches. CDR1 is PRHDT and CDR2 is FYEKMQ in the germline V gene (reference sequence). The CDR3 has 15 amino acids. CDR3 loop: CASSITSGAAFEQYF. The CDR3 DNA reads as TGTGCCAGCAGCATTACTAGCGGGGCGGCTTTCGAGCAGTACTTC.

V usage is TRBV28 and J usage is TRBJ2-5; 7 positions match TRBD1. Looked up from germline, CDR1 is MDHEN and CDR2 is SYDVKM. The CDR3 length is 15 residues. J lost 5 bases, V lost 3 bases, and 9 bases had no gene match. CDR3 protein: CASSLHGTALETQYF. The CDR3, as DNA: TGTGCCAGCAGTTTGCACGGGACAGCCTTGGAGACCCAGTACTTC.

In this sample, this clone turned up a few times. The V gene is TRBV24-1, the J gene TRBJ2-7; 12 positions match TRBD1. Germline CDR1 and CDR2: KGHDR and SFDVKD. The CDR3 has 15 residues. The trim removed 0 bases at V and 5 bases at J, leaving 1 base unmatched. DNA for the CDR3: TGTGCCACCAGTGATTTGGGGACAGGGGGCCACGAGCAGTACTTC. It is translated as CATSDLGTGGHEQYF.

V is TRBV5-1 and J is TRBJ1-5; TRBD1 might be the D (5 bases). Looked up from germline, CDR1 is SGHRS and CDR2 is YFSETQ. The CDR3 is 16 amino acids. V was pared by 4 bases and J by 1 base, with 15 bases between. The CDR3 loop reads CASSPAGRKSNQPQHF. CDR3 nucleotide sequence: TGCGCCAGCAGCCCAGCAGGGCGGAAGAGCAATCAGCCCCAGCATTTT.

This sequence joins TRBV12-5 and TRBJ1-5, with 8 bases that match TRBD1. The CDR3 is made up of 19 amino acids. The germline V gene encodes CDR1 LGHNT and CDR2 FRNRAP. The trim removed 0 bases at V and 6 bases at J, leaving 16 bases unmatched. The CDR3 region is CASGLVRLARAGGGQPQHF. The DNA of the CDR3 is TGTGCTAGTGGTTTGGTACGGCTAGCCAGGGCAGGGGGCGGTCAGCCCCAGCATTTT.

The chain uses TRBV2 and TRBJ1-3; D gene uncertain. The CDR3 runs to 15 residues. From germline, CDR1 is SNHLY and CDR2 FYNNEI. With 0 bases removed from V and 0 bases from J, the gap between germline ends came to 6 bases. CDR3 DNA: TGTGCCAGCAGTGAAGCGCGAGGCTCTGGAAACACCATATATTTT. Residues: CASSEARGSGNTIYF.

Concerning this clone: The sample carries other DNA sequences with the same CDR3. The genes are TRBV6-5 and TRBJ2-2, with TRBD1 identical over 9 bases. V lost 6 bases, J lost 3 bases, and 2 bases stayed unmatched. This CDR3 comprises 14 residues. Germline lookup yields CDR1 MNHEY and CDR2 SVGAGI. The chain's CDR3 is CASSWTGDTGELFF. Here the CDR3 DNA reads TGTGCCAGCAGCTGGACAGGGGACACCGGGGAGCTGTTTTTT.

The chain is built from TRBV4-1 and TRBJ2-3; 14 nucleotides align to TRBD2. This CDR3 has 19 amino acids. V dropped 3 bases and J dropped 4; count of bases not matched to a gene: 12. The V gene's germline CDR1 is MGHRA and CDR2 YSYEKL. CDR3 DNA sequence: TGCGCCAGCAGCCATCGTACCGGGACTAGCGGGGGAGCGGCAGATACGCAGTATTTT. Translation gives CASSHRTGTSGGAADTQYF.

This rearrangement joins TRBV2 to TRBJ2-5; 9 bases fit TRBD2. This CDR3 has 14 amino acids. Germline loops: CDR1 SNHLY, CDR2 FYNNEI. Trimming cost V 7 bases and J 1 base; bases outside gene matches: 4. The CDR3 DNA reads TGTGCCAGCACCCTAGCGGGGACCCAAGAGACCCAGTACTTC. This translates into CASTLAGTQETQYF.

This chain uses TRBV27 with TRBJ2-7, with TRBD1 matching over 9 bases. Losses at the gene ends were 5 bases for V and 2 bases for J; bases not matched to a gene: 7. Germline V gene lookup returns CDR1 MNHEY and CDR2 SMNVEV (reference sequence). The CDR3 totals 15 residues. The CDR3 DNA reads TGTGCCAGCAGTACGCGGGACAGGGCGACCTACGAGCAGTACTTC. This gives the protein CASSTRDRATYEQYF.

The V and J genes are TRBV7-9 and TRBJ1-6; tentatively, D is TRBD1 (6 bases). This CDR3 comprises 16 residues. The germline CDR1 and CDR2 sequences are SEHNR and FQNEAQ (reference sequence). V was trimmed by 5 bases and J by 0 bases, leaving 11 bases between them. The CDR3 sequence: CASSPGQSSYNSPLHF. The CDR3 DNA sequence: TGTGCCAGCAGCCCTGGACAGAGCTCCTATAATTCACCCCTCCACTTT. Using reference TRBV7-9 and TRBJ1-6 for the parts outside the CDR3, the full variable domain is DTGVSQNPRHKITKRGQNVTFRCDPISEHNRLYWYRQTLGQGPEFLTYFQNEAQLEKSRLLSDRFSAERPKGSFSTLEIQRTEQGDSAMYLCASSPGQSSYNSPLHFGNGTRLTVT.

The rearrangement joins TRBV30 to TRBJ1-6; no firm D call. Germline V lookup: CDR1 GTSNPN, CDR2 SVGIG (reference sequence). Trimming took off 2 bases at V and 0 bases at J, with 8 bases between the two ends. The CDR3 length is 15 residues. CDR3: CAWSLASSYNSPLHF. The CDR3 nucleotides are TGTGCCTGGAGTCTTGCTAGCTCCTATAATTCACCCCTCCACTTT. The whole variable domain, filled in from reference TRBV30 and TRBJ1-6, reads SQTIHQWPATLVQPVGSPLSLECTVEGTSNPNLYWYRQAAGRGLQLLFYSVGIGQISSEVPQNLSASRPQDRQFILSSKKLLLSDSGFYLCAWSLASSYNSPLHFGNGTRLTVT.

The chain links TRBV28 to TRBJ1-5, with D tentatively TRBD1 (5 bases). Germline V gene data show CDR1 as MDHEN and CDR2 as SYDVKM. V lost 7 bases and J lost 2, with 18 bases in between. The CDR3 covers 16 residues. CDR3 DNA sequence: TGTGCCAGCAACTCCATGGGCAGGGAGGGCAATCAGCCCCAGCATTTT. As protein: CASNSMGREGNQPQHF.

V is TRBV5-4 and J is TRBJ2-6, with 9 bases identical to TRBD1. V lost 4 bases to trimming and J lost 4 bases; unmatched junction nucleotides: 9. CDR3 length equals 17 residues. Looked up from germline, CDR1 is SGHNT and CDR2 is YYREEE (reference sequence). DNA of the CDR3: TGTGCCAGCAGCCGAGCGACAGGGGGGGACGGGGCCAACGTCCTGACTTTC. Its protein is CASSRATGGDGANVLTF.